The 15 T cell receptor beta chains below were found in one sample sequenced in a study of response to subunit inactivated influenza vaccine listed by TCRdb under 2018. Library preparation employed RT-PCR. The instrument given in TCRdb is Illumina HiSeq 2500. TCRdb took the public reads, trimmed them with fastp at Q25, ran MiXCR for clone calling and kept in-frame beta chains. Records with the same CDR3 protein are collapsed into one entry carrying the most frequent genes and DNA. For this sample the table gives 500,000 or so distinct CDR3 sequences, of which 16% were detected only once. The ten top clones hold less than 4% of the sample. Specimen: CD4+ T cells sorted from PBMCs, collected roughly 24 months after vaccination. These TCRs come from a man between 50 and 69 years old who received an inactivated influenza vaccine. Donor details come from another sample of the same person, matched by shared clones.

The V and J genes are TRBV20-1 and TRBJ2-7, with 9 bases fitting TRBD1. The CDR3 totals 14 residues. The germline V gene has CDR1 DFQATT and CDR2 SNEGSKA (reference sequence). With 2 bases clipped from V and 3 bases from J, the junction kept 5 bases outside the gene matches. The CDR3 DNA sequence: TGCAGTGCTAGACCCGGGACAGGGTTCTACGAGCAGTACTTC. Protein sequence: CSARPGTGFYEQYF.

This clonotype showed up just a few times. This chain links TRBV5-1 with TRBJ2-2; TRBD2 matches 13 bases. The germline CDR1 and CDR2 sequences are SGHRS and YFSETQ. This CDR3 spans 17 amino acids. V lost 2 bases, J lost 4 bases, and 5 bases stayed unmatched. The CDR3 DNA follows: TGCGCCAGCAGCTTACTAGCGGGGGGGCCAGCCACCGGGGAGCTGTTTTTT. Amino acids: CASSLLAGGPATGELFF.

This clonotype was seen ten or more times. This chain uses TRBV12-3 or TRBV12-4 with TRBJ2-3; D is uncertain. The CDR3 is made up of 15 amino acids. Trimming removed 2 bases at V and 1 base at J, with 10 bases between. The CDR3 loop is CASSLQPLGTDTQYF. In nucleotides, the CDR3 is TGTGCCAGCAGTTTACAACCATTGGGCACAGATACGCAGTATTTT.

This clonotype was recorded a few times. The V and J genes are TRBV7-2 and TRBJ2-7, with a possible D match to TRBD1 (6 bases). Germline lookup yields CDR1 SGHTA and CDR2 FQGNSA. The CDR3 has 13 residues. The ends were cut back, 6 bases at V and 2 bases at J, with 11 bases in the middle. The CDR3 protein is CASRGASTYEQYF. The CDR3 DNA follows: TGTGCCAGCAGGGGGGCCTCGACCTACGAGCAGTACTTC.

This rearrangement joins TRBV4-3 to TRBJ2-1; TRBD2 aligns across 9 bases. Germline V gene data show CDR1 as LGHNA and CDR2 as YSLEER. The CDR3 totals 16 residues. The V gene end was trimmed by 1 base and the J gene end by 7 bases; junction bases not matched to a gene: 8. The CDR3 nucleotides are TGCGCCAGCAGCCAAGGGGCGGGAGGGCGTCGGAATGAGCAGTTCTTC. This translates into CASSQGAGGRRNEQFF.

This clonotype was seen repeatedly, ten times or more. V is TRBV5-1 and J is TRBJ2-3; a possible D gene is TRBD2 (5 bases). The V and J ends lost 4 bases and 4 bases respectively, with 16 bases between them. The CDR3 length is 15 residues. CDR1 SGHRS and CDR2 YFSETQ come from the germline V gene. CDR3 residues: CASSVAGLNPDTQYF. The CDR3 region has the DNA TGCGCCAGCAGCGTGGCCGGACTCAACCCAGATACGCAGTATTTT. The full variable domain, in which reference TRBV5-1 and TRBJ2-3 provide the parts outside the CDR3, is KAGVTQTPRYLIKTRGQQVTLSCSPISGHRSVSWYQQTPGQGLQFLFEYFSETQRNKGNFPGRFSGRQFSNSRSEMNVSTLELGDSALYLCASSVAGLNPDTQYFGPGTRLTVL.

V gene TRBV12-3 or TRBV12-4 combines with J gene TRBJ1-3; 9 bases line up with TRBD1. V lost 7 bases, J lost 0 bases, and 7 bases stayed unmatched. The CDR3 contains 16 residues. The CDR3 region has the DNA TGTGCCAGCACCCAATTGACAGGGGGCTCTGGAAACACCATATATTTT. Translation: CASTQLTGGSGNTIYF.

In this sample, this clonotype turned up a few times. This chain connects TRBV7-8 to TRBJ2-3; D is unresolved. Trimming removed 5 bases at V and 6 bases at J, with 12 bases between. Germline CDR1 reads SGHVS; CDR2 reads FQNEAQ. CDR3 length: 13 amino acids. CDR3 nucleotide sequence: TGTGCCAGCAGCCTTTACCTAGGGGATACGCAGTATTTT. It specifies CASSLYLGDTQYF.

This clonotype showed up just a few times. The rearrangement joins TRBV5-1 to TRBJ2-3; no firm D call. The V gene's germline CDR1 is SGHRS and CDR2 YFSETQ. Trimming removed 4 bases from V and 2 bases from J, with 8 bases in between. CDR3 length: 13 residues. CDR3 in amino acids: CASSRADTDTQYF. The CDR3, as DNA: TGCGCCAGCAGCCGGGCAGACACAGATACGCAGTATTTT.

The rearrangement links TRBV7-9 to TRBJ1-4; no reliable D call. Trimming left V 6 bases short and J 9 bases short, with 14 bases between. Germline V CDR1 and CDR2: SEHNR, FQNEAQ (reference sequence). The CDR3 length is 13 residues. The CDR3 DNA is TGTGCCAGCAGTGACATCCTTGGGAAAAAACTGTTTTTT. Its protein product is CASSDILGKKLFF. The full variable domain, with the rest looked up from reference TRBV7-9 and TRBJ1-4, is DTGVSQNPRHKITKRGQNVTFRCDPISEHNRLYWYRQTLGQGPEFLTYFQNEAQLEKSRLLSDRFSAERPKGSFSTLEIQRTEQGDSAMYLCASSDILGKKLFFGSGTQLSVL.

The rearrangement joins TRBV12-3 or TRBV12-4 to TRBJ1-5, with a weak D call TRBD1 (6 bases). V lost 6 bases and J 7 bases, leaving 13 bases between the germline ends. CDR3 size: 13 residues. The CDR3 reads CASRKTGSQPQHF. The CDR3 coding sequence is TGTGCCAGCAGAAAAACAGGGAGCCAGCCCCAGCATTTT.

This clonotype was detected many times. This chain links TRBV3-1 with TRBJ1-1; D call uncertain. CDR3 length equals 14 residues. Per germline, CDR1 LGHDT and CDR2 YNNKEL (reference sequence). With 1 base removed from V and 1 base from J, the gap between germline ends came to 7 bases. The CDR3 reads CASSQVGRNTEAFF. The CDR3 DNA reads TGTGCCAGCAGCCAAGTGGGCAGGAACACTGAAGCTTTCTTT.

V gene TRBV15 combines with J gene TRBJ2-1; a weak D match, TRBD1 (6 bases). CDR3 size: 15 residues. V gave up 3 bases and J gave up 5 bases, with 14 bases separating them. Looked up from germline, CDR1 is LNHNV and CDR2 is YYDKDF (reference sequence). In nucleotides, the CDR3 is TGTGCCACCAGCAGTTTCAGGGGACGAAACAATGAGCAGTTCTTC. It yields the protein CATSSFRGRNNEQFF.

The chain uses TRBV6-1 and TRBJ2-2; 7 positions agree with TRBD1. The CDR3 extends over 13 amino acids. The germline V gene has CDR1 MNHNS and CDR2 SASEGT. V trimming: 6 bases; J trimming: 9 bases; junction bases outside the gene matches: 7. The CDR3 DNA reads TGTGCCAGCAGCGTCGGGACAGCCTGGGAGCTGTTTTTT. This codes for CASSVGTAWELFF.

The CDR3 protein is CASSSLLGHHLADTQYF. CDR3 DNA: TGTGCCAGCAGCTCACTCCTTGGACACCATTTGGCAGATACGCAGTATTTT. V and J are TRBV14 and TRBJ2-3, with D tentatively TRBD1 (5 bases). The CDR3 sequence is 17 residues long. Trimming pared 5 bases from V and 4 bases from J, leaving 22 bases between. Germline V gives CDR1 SGHDN, CDR2 FVKESK.